This T cell receptor beta chain was profiled in a study of shared clonotypes between healthy human individuals. The table came from immunoSEQ multiplex PCR; TCRdb's copy has only in-frame clones and leaves some out. The sample yields approximately 2,000,000 clones, about 94% seen once. Naive-designated CD8 cells lacked CD45RO, were positively enriched for CCR7, and omitted terminally differentiated effector memory CD45RA+ cells. Study results and limitations: Rarefaction exposed incomplete sorted-subset sequencing despite large depth.

This CDR3 region has 18 residues. Trimming shortened V by 4 bases and J by 3 bases, and 22 bases separated the two germline ends. CDR1 SGHNT and CDR2 YENEEA come from the germline V gene. Details on this clone: Its antigen is unidentified.

The source material was naive CD8+ T cells from PBMCs. This chain connects TRBV11-3 to TRBJ2-1, with D maybe TRBD2 (5 bases). The clonotype comes from a man aged 18 to 29 in good health. Some clones in this sample may be carry-over from other donors' samples. DNA of the CDR3: TGTGCCAGCAGCTCCCGACACCCTACTAGAGGCGGCTACAATGAGCAGTTCTTC. The encoded protein is CASSSRHPTRGGYNEQFF.